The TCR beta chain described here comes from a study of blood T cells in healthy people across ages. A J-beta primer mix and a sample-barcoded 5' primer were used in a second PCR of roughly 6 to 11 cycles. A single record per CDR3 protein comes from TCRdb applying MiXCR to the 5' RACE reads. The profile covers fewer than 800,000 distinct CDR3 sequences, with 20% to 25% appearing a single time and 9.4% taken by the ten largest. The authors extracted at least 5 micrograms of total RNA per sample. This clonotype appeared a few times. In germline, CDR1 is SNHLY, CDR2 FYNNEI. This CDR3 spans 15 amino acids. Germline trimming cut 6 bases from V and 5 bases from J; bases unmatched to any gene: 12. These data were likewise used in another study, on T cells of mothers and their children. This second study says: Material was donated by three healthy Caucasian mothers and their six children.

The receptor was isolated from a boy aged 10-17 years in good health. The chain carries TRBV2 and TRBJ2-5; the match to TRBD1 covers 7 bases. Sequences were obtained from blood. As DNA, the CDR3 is TGTGCCAGCAGCGATGGGACAGTCCAAACGGAGACCCAGTACTTC. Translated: CASSDGTVQTETQYF. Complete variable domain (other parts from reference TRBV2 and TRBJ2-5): EPEVTQTPSHQVTQMGQEVILRCVPISNHLYFYWYRQILGQKVEFLVSFYNNEISEKSEIFDDQFSVERPDGSNFTLKIRSTKLEDSAMYFCASSDGTVQTETQYFGPGTRLLVL.